This TCR beta chain was identified during a study of blood T cell repertoires in COVID-19. Study-wide context: From the United States, Italy and Spain came samples of acute and convalescent COVID-19. The analysed material was cDNA or gDNA that came from T cells, B-cell-depleted T cells, or PBMCs.

This CDR3 has 12 amino acids. The V gene's germline CDR1 is SGHTA and CDR2 FQGTGA. V was clipped by 4 bases and J by 6 bases, with 8 bases between them. Authors' data handling: How many nucleated cells were present was estimated from reference gene primer amplification. TCRdb keeps only in-frame clones here, not all; method: immunoSEQ multiplex PCR. V and J calls and clone size are those listed in that table; D and trimming were worked out from the DNA. Among around 25,000 clones listed, roughly 86% were seen once. J is TRBJ2-3 and V is TRBV7-3; maybe TRBD2 (5 bases). Source material: peripheral blood. This clonotype was sampled from a man aged 50 or older with active COVID-19. Written as DNA, the CDR3 is TGTGCCAGCAGCTCCTTAGCGGATACGCAGTATTTT. This sequence encodes CASSSLADTQYF. The whole variable domain, remainder taken from reference TRBV7-3 and TRBJ2-3, is GAGVSQTPSNKVTEKGKYVELRCDPISGHTALYWYRQSLGQGPEFLIYFQGTGAADDSGLPNDRFFAVRPEGSVSTLKIQRTERGDSAVYLCASSSLADTQYFGPGTRLTVL.